This T cell receptor (beta chain) came from a study of cytomegalovirus exposure and HLA in healthy donors. Primers included in the PCR were 60 Vbeta and 13 Jbeta primers. Sequenced by immunoSEQ multiplex PCR; TCRdb stores in-frame clones only, minus some. The sample has some 130,000 clones, approximately 80% seen once; the top ten hold approximately 2%. The CDR3 extends over 15 amino acids. Deletions cut 3 bases from V and 2 bases from J, with 11 bases between. Germline values: CDR1 SNHLY, CDR2 FYNNEI. This clone was observed a few times. The chain links TRBV2 to TRBJ1-5; D not certain. The clonotype originates from a young man in good health and CMV-seronegative. Sample: PBMCs. The CDR3 nucleotides read TGTGCCAGCAGTGACGGGGTATCGGGCAATCAGCCCCAGCATTTT. Protein: CASSDGVSGNQPQHF. The complete variable domain, with remaining parts taken from reference TRBV2 and TRBJ1-5, reads EPEVTQTPSHQVTQMGQEVILRCVPISNHLYFYWYRQILGQKVEFLVSFYNNEISEKSEIFDDQFSVERPDGSNFTLKIRSTKLEDSAMYFCASSDGVSGNQPQHFGDGTRLSIL.